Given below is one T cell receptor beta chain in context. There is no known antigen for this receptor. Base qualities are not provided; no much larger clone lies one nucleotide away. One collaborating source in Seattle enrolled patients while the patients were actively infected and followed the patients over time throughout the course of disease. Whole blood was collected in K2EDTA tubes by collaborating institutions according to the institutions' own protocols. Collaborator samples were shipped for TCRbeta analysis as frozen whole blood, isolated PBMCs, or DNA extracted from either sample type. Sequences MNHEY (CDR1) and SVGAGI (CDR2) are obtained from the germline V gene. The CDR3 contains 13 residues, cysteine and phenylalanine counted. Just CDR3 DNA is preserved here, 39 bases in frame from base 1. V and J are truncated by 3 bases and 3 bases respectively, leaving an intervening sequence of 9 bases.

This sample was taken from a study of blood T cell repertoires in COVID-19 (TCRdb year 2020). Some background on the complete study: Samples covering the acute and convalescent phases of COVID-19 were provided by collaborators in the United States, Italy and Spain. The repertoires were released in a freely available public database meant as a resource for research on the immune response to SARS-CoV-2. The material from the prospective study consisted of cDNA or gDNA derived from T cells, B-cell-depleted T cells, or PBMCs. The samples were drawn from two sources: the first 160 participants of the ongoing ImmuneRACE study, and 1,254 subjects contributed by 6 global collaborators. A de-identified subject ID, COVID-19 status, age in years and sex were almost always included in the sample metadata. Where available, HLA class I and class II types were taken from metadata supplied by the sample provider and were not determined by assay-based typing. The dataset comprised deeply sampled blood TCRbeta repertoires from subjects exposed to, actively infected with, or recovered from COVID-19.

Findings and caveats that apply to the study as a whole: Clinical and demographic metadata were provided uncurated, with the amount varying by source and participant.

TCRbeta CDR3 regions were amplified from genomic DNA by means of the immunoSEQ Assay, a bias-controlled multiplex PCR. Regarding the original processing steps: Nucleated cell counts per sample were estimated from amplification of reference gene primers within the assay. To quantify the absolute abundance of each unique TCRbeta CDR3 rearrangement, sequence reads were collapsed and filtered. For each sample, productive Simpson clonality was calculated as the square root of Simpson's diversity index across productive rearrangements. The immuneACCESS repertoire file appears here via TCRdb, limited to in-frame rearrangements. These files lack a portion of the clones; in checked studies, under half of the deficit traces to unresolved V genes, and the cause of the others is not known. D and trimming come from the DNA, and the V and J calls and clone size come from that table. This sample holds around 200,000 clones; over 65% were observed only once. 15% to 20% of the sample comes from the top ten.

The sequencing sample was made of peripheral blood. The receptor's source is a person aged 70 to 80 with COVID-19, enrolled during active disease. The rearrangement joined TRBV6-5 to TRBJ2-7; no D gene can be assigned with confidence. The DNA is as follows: TGTGCCAGCAGTTATAACCAGTACTACGAGCAGTACTTC. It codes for CASSYNQYYEQYF.